This TCR beta chain emerged from a study of vaccination and CD4 T cells after COVID-19. The Oncomine TCR Beta short-read assay sequenced DNA from cultured CD4+ T cells. TCRdb reprocessed the PCR reads with MiXCR, giving one entry per CDR3 protein. The sample has roughly 10,000 distinct CDR3 sequences, 55% to 75% seen once. Germline values: CDR1 SEHNR, CDR2 FQNEAQ (reference sequence). Trimming cost V 2 bases and J 4 bases, with 12 bases left between them. The CDR3 length is 15 residues. The study, taken as a whole, reports: For SARS-CoV-2-reactive clonotypes, the median went from 21 to 38, a nonsignificant increase.

Treatment noted: approximately 9-day PBMC culture with coronavirus spike peptide pools or control peptides (ViraFEST assay). Collection of the unexposed donor's CD4+ T cells took place before the COVID-19 pandemic (2011-2018). Note on this clonotype: Its antigen is not known.

The TCR originated in a human donor in good health. Input material: CD4+ T cells from blood, cultured in vitro. The genes are TRBV7-9 and TRBJ2-1; D is perhaps TRBD1 or TRBD2 (6 bases each). The CDR3 protein is CASSLTGAAYNEQFF. The DNA for the CDR3 is TGTGCCAGCAGCTTAACGGGGGCTGCGTACAATGAGCAGTTCTTC.